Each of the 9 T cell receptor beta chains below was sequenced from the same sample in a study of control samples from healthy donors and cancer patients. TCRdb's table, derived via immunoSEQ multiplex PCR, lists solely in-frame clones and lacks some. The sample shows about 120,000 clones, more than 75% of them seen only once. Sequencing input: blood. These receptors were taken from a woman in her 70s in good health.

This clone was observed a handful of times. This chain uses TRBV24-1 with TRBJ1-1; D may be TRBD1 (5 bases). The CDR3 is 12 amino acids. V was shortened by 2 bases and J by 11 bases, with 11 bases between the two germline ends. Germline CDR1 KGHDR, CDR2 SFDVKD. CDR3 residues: CATSDYSGDAFF. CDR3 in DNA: TGTGCCACCAGTGATTATTCGGGGGATGCTTTCTTT.

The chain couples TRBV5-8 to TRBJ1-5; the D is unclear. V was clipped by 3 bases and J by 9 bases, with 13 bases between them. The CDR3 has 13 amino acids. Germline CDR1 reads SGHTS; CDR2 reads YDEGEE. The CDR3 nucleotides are TGTGCCAGCAGCTCGGTACCGGATCGGCCCCAGCATTTT. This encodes CASSSVPDRPQHF.

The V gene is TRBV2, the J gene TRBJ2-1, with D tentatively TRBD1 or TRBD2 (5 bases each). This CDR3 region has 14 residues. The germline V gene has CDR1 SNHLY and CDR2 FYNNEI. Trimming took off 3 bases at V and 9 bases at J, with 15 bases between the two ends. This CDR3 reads CASSDRDRIPEQFF. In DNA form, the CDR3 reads TGTGCCAGCAGTGACCGGGACCGCATACCTGAGCAGTTCTTC.

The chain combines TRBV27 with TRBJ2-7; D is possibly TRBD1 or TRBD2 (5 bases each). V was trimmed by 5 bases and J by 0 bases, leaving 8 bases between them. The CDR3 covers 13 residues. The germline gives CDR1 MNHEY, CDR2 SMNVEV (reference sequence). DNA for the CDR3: TGTGCCAGCAGTCGGGACGGCTCCTACGAGCAGTACTTC. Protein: CASSRDGSYEQYF.

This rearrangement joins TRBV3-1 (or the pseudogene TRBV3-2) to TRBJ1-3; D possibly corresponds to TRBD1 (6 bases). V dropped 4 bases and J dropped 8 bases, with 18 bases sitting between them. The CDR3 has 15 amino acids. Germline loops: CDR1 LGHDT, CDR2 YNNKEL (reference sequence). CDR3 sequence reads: CASSPGTDSGDTIYF. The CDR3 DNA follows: TGTGCCAGCAGCCCCGGGACCGACTCAGGGGACACCATATATTTT.

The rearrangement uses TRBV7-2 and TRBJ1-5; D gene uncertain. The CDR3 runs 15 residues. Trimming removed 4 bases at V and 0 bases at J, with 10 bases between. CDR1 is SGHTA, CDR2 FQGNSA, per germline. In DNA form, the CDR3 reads TGTGCCAGCAGCTCCGACGGAGATAGCAATCAGCCCCAGCATTTT. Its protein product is CASSSDGDSNQPQHF.

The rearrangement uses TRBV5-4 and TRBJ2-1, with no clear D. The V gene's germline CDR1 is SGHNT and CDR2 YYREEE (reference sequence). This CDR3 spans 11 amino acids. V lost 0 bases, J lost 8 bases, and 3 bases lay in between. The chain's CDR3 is CASSLVDEQFF. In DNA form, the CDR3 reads TGTGCCAGCAGCTTGGTCGATGAGCAGTTCTTC. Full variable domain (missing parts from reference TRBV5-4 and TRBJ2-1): ETGVTQSPTHLIKTRGQQVTLRCSSQSGHNTVSWYQQALGQGPQFIFQYYREEENGRGNFPPRFSGLQFPNYSSELNVNALELDDSALYLCASSLVDEQFFGPGTRLTVL.

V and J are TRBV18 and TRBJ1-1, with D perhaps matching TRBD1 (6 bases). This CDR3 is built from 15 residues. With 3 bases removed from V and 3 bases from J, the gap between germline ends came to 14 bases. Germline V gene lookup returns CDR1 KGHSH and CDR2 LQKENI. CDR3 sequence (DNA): TGTGCCAGCTCACCTAGGGGGGTGATGGACACTGAAGCTTTCTTT. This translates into CASSPRGVMDTEAFF. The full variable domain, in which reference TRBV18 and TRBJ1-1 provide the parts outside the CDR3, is NAGVMQNPRHLVRRRGQEARLRCSPMKGHSHVYWYRQLPEEGLKFMVYLQKENIIDESGMPKERFSAEFPKEGPSILRIQQVVRGDSAAYFCASSPRGVMDTEAFFGQGTRLTVV.

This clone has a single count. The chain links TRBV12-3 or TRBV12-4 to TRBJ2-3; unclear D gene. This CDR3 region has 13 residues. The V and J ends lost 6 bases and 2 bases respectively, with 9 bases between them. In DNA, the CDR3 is TGTGCCAGCAGCCCCTACAACACAGATACGCAGTATTTT. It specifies CASSPYNTDTQYF.